This T cell receptor beta chain comes out of a study of blood T cell repertoires in COVID-19. Study context: The analysed material was cDNA or gDNA that came from T cells, B-cell-depleted T cells, or PBMCs.

Methods used by the authors: Amplified reference gene primers provided the basis for estimating nucleated cell counts. Some clones are missing from TCRdb's copy, which holds only in-frame ones; the method was immunoSEQ multiplex PCR. V, J and clone size reflect that table, while D and trimming were determined from the DNA. This sample has 200,000 to 300,000 clones; 86% occur once, and the top ten carry roughly 9.8%. V was cut by 8 bases and J by 10 bases, with 15 bases left in between. The CDR3 consists of 12 residues. This clone appeared a single time. Sequencing was done on a sample of peripheral blood. V is TRBV12-3 or TRBV12-4 and J is TRBJ2-1; a weak D match, TRBD2 (5 bases). The receptor was isolated from a man aged 40-50 years who had recovered from COVID-19. The CDR3 coding sequence is TGTGCCAGCTCACGGGATAGTTGGGAGCAGTTCTTC. It yields the protein CASSRDSWEQFF.